What follows are 28 T cell receptor beta chains derived from one specimen sequenced in a study of a mutant IDH1 vaccine in newly diagnosed glioma. These receptors have no identified antigens. Here immunoSEQ multiplex PCR was the method, and the copy in TCRdb shows in-frame clones only, minus some. There are around 30,000 clones in the sample; roughly 75% occur only once, and approximately 3% lies in the top ten. Time point reported: week 35, safety follow-up. Each dose delivered 300 ug of mutant IDH1 20-mer peptide subcutaneously with imiquimod. Sequences were derived from PBMCs, sampled from a glioma patient whose treatment included an IDH1 peptide vaccine. These receptors came from a man aged 40-49 years with glioma. Some clones in this sample may be carry-over from other donors' samples.

The chain links TRBV5-1 to TRBJ2-7; 7 bases are a match to TRBD1. V was pared by 3 bases and J by 0 bases, with 12 bases of the junction left unmatched. CDR1 SGHRS and CDR2 YFSETQ come from the germline V gene. This CDR3 spans 17 amino acids. The CDR3 sequence is CASSSPDGQDFSYEQYF. The CDR3 nucleotides are TGCGCCAGCAGCTCACCAGACGGACAGGACTTCTCCTACGAGCAGTACTTC.

With regard to this clone: It is unclear where the CDR3 begins or ends on the DNA, so no DNA is shown, and the CDR3 is as TCRdb lists it. The rearrangement links TRBV11-2 to TRBJ2-7; the table's D call of TRBD1 was not tested on the DNA. Germline CDR1 SGHAT, CDR2 FQNNGV. The CDR3 spans 15 residues, counting both ends. CDR3: CASSLDSVPVYEQYF.

This clone was counted between two and nine times. The chain recombines TRBV6-5 with TRBJ1-1; TRBD1 aligns across 11 bases. Per the germline V gene, CDR1 is MNHEY and CDR2 is SVGAGI. The CDR3 length is 16 residues. Trimming took 4 bases from V and 0 from J; bases not matched to a gene: 4. The CDR3 DNA sequence: TGTGCCAGCAGTTGGACAGGGGGCTCCATGAACACTGAAGCTTTCTTT. Protein sequence: CASSWTGGSMNTEAFF.

The V gene is TRBV5-1, the J gene TRBJ2-5; D unresolved. The CDR3 extends over 13 amino acids. Per the germline V gene, CDR1 is SGHRS and CDR2 is YFSETQ. V gave up 4 bases and J gave up 1 base, with 8 bases separating them. CDR3 loop: CASSRTAQETQYF. The CDR3 nucleotides are TGCGCCAGCAGCCGCACAGCCCAAGAGACCCAGTACTTC.

This sequence joins TRBV7-2 and TRBJ2-5; possibly TRBD1 for D (5 bases). The germline CDR1 and CDR2 sequences are SGHTA and FQGNSA. Trimming pared 1 base from V and 1 base from J, leaving 13 bases between. This CDR3 is 16 amino acids long. The CDR3 DNA reads TGTGCCAGCAGCTTAGAGGACATACTCCCCCAAGAGACCCAGTACTTC. Its protein product is CASSLEDILPQETQYF.

The sample holds a few counts of this clone. V and J are TRBV29-1 and TRBJ2-1; 9 bases fit TRBD2. There are 16 residues in the CDR3. The J segment lost 2 bases and the V segment lost 3 bases, leaving 8 bases of the junction unmatched. In germline, CDR1 is SQVTM, CDR2 ANQGSEA. CDR3 coding DNA: TGCAGCGTTGAGCCGCGGGGGGGCAGGGCCTACAATGAGCAGTTCTTC. Translation: CSVEPRGGRAYNEQFF.

The chain has TRBV6-1 and TRBJ1-2; TRBD1 matches at 9 bases. With V trimmed by 8 bases and J by 3 bases, 7 bases remained unmatched. The CDR3 extends over 14 amino acids. Germline-derived CDR1 and CDR2 are MNHNS and SASEGT. CDR3 loop: CASSKGQGYYGYTF. The DNA for the CDR3 is TGTGCCAGCTCCAAGGGACAGGGCTACTATGGCTACACCTTC.

The CDR3 bases are TGTGCCACCAGCAGGGGGGGCAGGGCTCGTTTGGGCAATGAGCAGTTCTTC. Its translation: CATSRGGRARLGNEQFF. This sequence joins TRBV15 and TRBJ2-1; D is perhaps TRBD1 or TRBD2 (6 bases each). V was clipped by 3 bases and J by 6 bases, with 21 bases between them. The CDR3 length is 17 residues. The V gene's germline CDR1 is LNHNV and CDR2 YYDKDF (reference sequence).

In this sample, this clone turned up once. This rearrangement joins TRBV19 to TRBJ2-3; a possible D gene is TRBD1 (6 bases). Germline loops: CDR1 LNHDA, CDR2 SQIVND (reference sequence). V dropped 5 bases and J dropped 3 bases, with 9 bases sitting between them. This CDR3 is 13 amino acids long. The CDR3 nucleotides read TGTGCCAGTAGTGAAAGGGGGACAGATACGCAGTATTTT. Translating gives CASSERGTDTQYF.

The chain employs TRBV18 and TRBJ2-7; either TRBD1 or TRBD2 may fit D (5 bases each). The CDR3 has 16 residues. Trimming stripped 2 bases from V and 3 bases from J, with 17 bases between. The germline V gene has CDR1 KGHSH and CDR2 LQKENI. The CDR3 protein is CASSPVGVRDLYEQYF. The CDR3 DNA sequence: TGTGCCAGCTCACCAGTGGGGGTCAGAGACCTCTACGAGCAGTACTTC.

CDR3 in amino acids: CASSQAYSGGPDEQYF. CDR3 sequence (DNA): TGCGCCAGCAGCCAAGCCTATAGCGGGGGGCCGGACGAGCAGTACTTC. This chain links TRBV4-1 with TRBJ2-7; 10 bases align to TRBD2. Germline CDR1 is MGHRA and CDR2 is YSYEKL. This CDR3 has 16 amino acids. V shed 1 base, J shed 5 bases, and the junction held 8 bases outside the gene matches.

The V and J genes are TRBV19 and TRBJ1-2, with no clear D. The germline CDR1 and CDR2 sequences are LNHDA and SQIVND (reference sequence). The ends were cut back, 3 bases at V and 1 base at J, with 6 bases in the middle. CDR3 size: 13 residues. CDR3 region: CASSMNNNYGYTF. Written as DNA, the CDR3 is TGTGCCAGTAGTATGAATAATAACTATGGCTACACCTTC. Drawing the rest from reference TRBV19 and TRBJ1-2, the complete variable domain is DGGITQSPKYLFRKEGQNVTLSCEQNLNHDAMYWYRQDPGQGLRLIYYSQIVNDFQKGDIAEGYSVSREKKESFPLTVTSAQKNPTAFYLCASSMNNNYGYTFGSGTRLTVV.

The V and J genes are TRBV6-5 and TRBJ1-1; D is unclear. The CDR3 is 12 residues long. Per germline, CDR1 MNHEY and CDR2 SVGAGI. Deletions cut 6 bases from V and 5 bases from J, with 10 bases between. The CDR3 protein is CASRKGTTEAFF. The CDR3 region has the DNA TGTGCCAGCAGGAAGGGTACGACTGAAGCTTTCTTT.

The chain links TRBV5-8 to TRBJ2-4; D possibly corresponds to TRBD1 (6 bases). The germline CDR1 and CDR2 sequences are SGHTS and YDEGEE. V lost 4 bases to trimming and J lost 6 bases, with 8 bases between them. This CDR3 contains 12 residues. The CDR3 coding sequence is TGTGCCAGCAGCCTCAGGGGAAACATTCAGTACTTC. It codes for CASSLRGNIQYF.

J is TRBJ1-3 and V is TRBV4-1; D is unresolved. The ends were cut back, 2 bases at V and 0 bases at J, with 11 bases in the middle. The CDR3 is 16 amino acids. Per the germline V gene, CDR1 is MGHRA and CDR2 is YSYEKL. The CDR3 DNA reads TGCGCCAGCAGCCAAAAGGACTTTAGCTCTGGAAACACCATATATTTT. This gives the protein CASSQKDFSSGNTIYF.

In its sample, this clone was seen a few times. The chain recombines TRBV6-6 with TRBJ1-1, with D tentatively TRBD1 (5 bases). Between the trimmed V and J ends, which lost 2 bases and 0 bases, there was a span of 13 bases. The CDR3 contains 16 residues. Germline lookup yields CDR1 MNHNY and CDR2 SVGAGI (reference sequence). The CDR3, as DNA: TGTGCCAGCAGTTACGCCGACAGAGGAGTGAACACTGAAGCTTTCTTT. This encodes CASSYADRGVNTEAFF.

This chain uses TRBV6-4 with TRBJ2-2; D is ambiguous. Trimming took off 3 bases at V and 7 bases at J, with 12 bases between the two ends. Germline values: CDR1 MRHNA, CDR2 SNTAGT. This CDR3 is built from 14 residues. CDR3 loop: CASSEELAVGELFF. In nucleotides, the CDR3 is TGTGCCAGCAGTGAAGAACTGGCGGTCGGGGAGCTGTTTTTT.

The rearrangement uses TRBV7-9 and TRBJ2-3, with 11 nucleotides matching TRBD2. Losses at the gene ends were 5 bases for V and 5 bases for J; bases not matched to a gene: 3. Germline CDR1 is SEHNR and CDR2 is FQNEAQ (reference sequence). The CDR3 consists of 14 residues. As DNA, the CDR3 is TGTGCCAGCAGCCATCTAGCGGGGGGAGATACGCAGTATTTT. Protein product: CASSHLAGGDTQYF.

The chain couples TRBV4-3 to TRBJ1-4, with D maybe TRBD1 (5 bases). Trimming took 0 bases from V and 13 from J, leaving 15 bases between them. Per the germline V gene, CDR1 is LGHNA and CDR2 is YSLEER. The CDR3 covers 14 residues. CDR3 DNA sequence: TGCGCCAGCAGCCAAGATAGGGGAAACAGGTTACTGTTTTTT. It translates to CASSQDRGNRLLFF.

The chain employs TRBV5-4 and TRBJ1-3; 9 bases fit TRBD1. The J segment lost 2 bases and the V segment lost 4 bases, leaving 10 bases of the junction unmatched. Germline V gene lookup returns CDR1 SGHNT and CDR2 YYREEE (reference sequence). This CDR3 has 17 residues. CDR3 sequence reads: CASSPGTGIAPGNTIYF. The CDR3 DNA is TGTGCCAGCAGCCCCGGGACAGGGATTGCCCCTGGAAACACCATATATTTT.

This rearrangement joins TRBV4-1 to TRBJ1-1; 7 nucleotides align to TRBD1. The germline V gene encodes CDR1 MGHRA and CDR2 YSYEKL. CDR3 length: 15 amino acids. The V and J ends lost 5 bases and 0 bases, in that order; junction bases with no gene match: 6. CDR3 DNA: TGCGCCAGCAGCTCCCGGACAGGCTTGAACACTGAAGCTTTCTTT. It codes for CASSSRTGLNTEAFF.

J is TRBJ2-7 and V is TRBV9; the D gene could be TRBD1 or TRBD2 (5 bases each). This CDR3 comprises 15 residues. Germline lookup yields CDR1 SGDLS and CDR2 YYNGEE. The V end lost 0 bases, the J end lost 0 bases, and 10 bases lay between the germline ends. This chain's CDR3 is CASSVDGGVSYEQYF. CDR3 coding DNA: TGTGCCAGCAGCGTAGATGGGGGAGTCTCCTACGAGCAGTACTTC.

With respect to this clone: The sample contains more than one DNA sequence encoding this CDR3. The chain combines TRBV6-1 with TRBJ2-5, with 11 bases aligning to TRBD2. V trimming: 3 bases; J trimming: 1 base; junction bases outside the gene matches: 1. The CDR3 totals 15 residues. The germline V gene encodes CDR1 MNHNS and CDR2 SASEGT. This CDR3 is CASSELAGGQETQYF. The CDR3 bases are TGTGCCAGCAGTGAGCTAGCGGGGGGCCAAGAGACCCAGTACTTC.

The V gene is TRBV9, the J gene TRBJ2-1, with TRBD1 matching 8 bases. CDR3 size: 16 residues. J lost 7 bases, V lost 4 bases, and 13 bases had no gene match. From germline, CDR1 is SGDLS and CDR2 YYNGEE. The CDR3 sequence is CASSLHGTGWVNEQFF. CDR3 in DNA: TGTGCCAGCAGCCTCCACGGGACAGGCTGGGTAAATGAGCAGTTCTTC.

This clone was seen a few times. This chain connects TRBV29-1 to TRBJ1-5; D possibly corresponds to TRBD1 (5 bases). This CDR3 has 13 residues. Trimming removed 4 bases at V and 2 bases at J, with 9 bases between. Germline assignment: CDR1 SQVTM and CDR2 ANQGSEA. CDR3 nucleotides: TGCAGCGTTGTAGGGGTAGGCAATCAGCCCCAGCATTTT. Translation gives CSVVGVGNQPQHF.

The chain has TRBV6-4 and TRBJ1-1; D call uncertain. This CDR3 spans 13 amino acids. The ends were cut back, 8 bases at V and 1 base at J, with 11 bases in the middle. Germline CDR1 MRHNA, CDR2 SNTAGT. In DNA, the CDR3 is TGTGCCAGCGGGAGGGAATGGAACACTGAAGCTTTCTTT. Encoded protein: CASGREWNTEAFF.

Here the CDR3 reads CASSLNSWDANSPLHF. The DNA of the CDR3 is TGCGCCAGCAGCCTTAATTCTTGGGACGCTAATTCACCCCTCCACTTT. The chain has TRBV5-1 and TRBJ1-6, with D possibly TRBD1 on 5 matching bases. Trimming removed 4 bases at V and 6 bases at J, with 17 bases between. Germline CDR1 is SGHRS and CDR2 is YFSETQ. The CDR3 is 16 residues long.

The chain couples TRBV4-1 to TRBJ1-1; no reliable D call. V was cut by 1 base and J by 1 base, with 7 bases left in between. The CDR3 is 14 amino acids. Germline CDR1 reads MGHRA; CDR2 reads YSYEKL. CDR3 in DNA: TGCGCCAGCAGCCAAGTCCCGGGGAACACTGAAGCTTTCTTT. Translation gives CASSQVPGNTEAFF.